These 8 T cell receptor beta chains share one sample of origin, sequenced in a study of blood T cell repertoires in COVID-19. Sequenced by immunoSEQ multiplex PCR; TCRdb stores in-frame clones only, minus some. Of hundreds of thousands of clones in the sample, 90% were seen once. The sample was PBMCs or T cells enriched from blood (not recorded which). The receptor source for this set is a man in his 60s who had recovered from COVID-19.

The rearrangement links TRBV5-4 to TRBJ2-7, with D possibly matching TRBD2 (5 bases). V lost 4 bases to trimming and J lost 6 bases, with 11 bases between them. The length of the CDR3 is 12 residues. CDR1 and CDR2 (germline): SGHNT, YYREEE (reference sequence). The CDR3, as DNA: TGTGCCAGCAGCAACGATGGGAGCGAGCAGTACTTC. Translated: CASSNDGSEQYF. The full variable domain, rest sourced from reference TRBV5-4 and TRBJ2-7, is ETGVTQSPTHLIKTRGQQVTLRCSSQSGHNTVSWYQQALGQGPQFIFQYYREEENGRGNFPPRFSGLQFPNYSSELNVNALELDDSALYLCASSNDGSEQYFGPGTRLTVT.

This chain uses TRBV27 with TRBJ2-1, with 12 bases identical to TRBD2. Germline values: CDR1 MNHEY, CDR2 SMNVEV (reference sequence). V lost 5 bases, J lost 8 bases, and 7 bases stayed unmatched. The CDR3 is made up of 15 amino acids. The CDR3 DNA is TGTGCCAGCAGTCAGGGGACTAGCGGGTTCGATGAGCAGTTCTTC. Encoded protein: CASSQGTSGFDEQFF.

This chain links TRBV15 with TRBJ2-5; 9 bases map to TRBD1. Germline V gives CDR1 LNHNV, CDR2 YYDKDF (reference sequence). The junction had 4 bases not matched to a gene; V was cut back by 4 bases and J by 1 base. There are 15 residues in the CDR3. CDR3 nucleotides: TGTGCCACCAGCAATAACAGGGGGCTCCAAGAGACCCAGTACTTC. Translating gives CATSNNRGLQETQYF. Full variable domain (remainder filled in from reference TRBV15 and TRBJ2-5): DAMVIQNPRYQVTQFGKPVTLSCSQTLNHNVMYWYQQKSSQAPKLLFHYYDKDFNNEADTPDNFQSRRPNTSFCFLDIRSPGLGDTAMYLCATSNNRGLQETQYFGPGTRLLVL.

In its sample, this clone was seen a few times. The chain recombines TRBV4-1 with TRBJ2-2; D may be TRBD2 (6 bases). The CDR3 is 16 residues long. Germline V CDR1 and CDR2: MGHRA, YSYEKL. Trimming removed 0 bases from V and 1 base from J, with 9 bases in between. CDR3 DNA: TGCGCCAGCAGCCAAGACAGCGGGCTGAACACCGGGGAGCTGTTTTTT. Translating gives CASSQDSGLNTGELFF.

The chain recombines TRBV6-5 with TRBJ2-2; TRBD1 is a possible D gene (6 bases). V was cut by 6 bases and J by 3 bases, with 8 bases left in between. From germline, CDR1 is MNHEY and CDR2 SVGAGI. The CDR3 length is 13 residues. The DNA of the CDR3 is TGTGCCAGCAGGGGGGCCGACACCGGGGAGCTGTTTTTT. Translated: CASRGADTGELFF.

V gene TRBV5-1 combines with J gene TRBJ1-6, with D possibly matching TRBD1 (6 bases). V was clipped by 0 bases and J by 10 bases, with 11 bases between them. The germline CDR1 and CDR2 sequences are SGHRS and YFSETQ. The CDR3 runs 14 residues. The CDR3 DNA reads as TGCGCCAGCAGCTTGGCAGGGGTAGGGTCACCCCTCCACTTT. The encoded protein is CASSLAGVGSPLHF.

V is TRBV13 and J is TRBJ1-3; the D gene is possibly TRBD1 (5 bases). The germline CDR1 and CDR2 sequences are PRHDT and FYEKMQ (reference sequence). This CDR3 has 14 residues. Trimming removed 5 bases at V and 7 bases at J, with 15 bases between. The DNA for the CDR3 is TGTGCCAGCAGCCTCTGGACATCATCTAACACCATATATTTT. Encoded protein: CASSLWTSSNTIYF.

Regarding this clone: One junction end disagrees with the germline gene, perhaps due to a read error. This chain joins TRBV6-1 and TRBJ2-7, with unresolved D. From germline, CDR1 is MNHNS and CDR2 SASEGT. This CDR3 contains 13 residues. The CDR3 reads CASSDNLPYEQYF. The CDR3 DNA reads TGTGCCAGCAGTGACAACCTCCCCTATGAGCAGTACTTC.